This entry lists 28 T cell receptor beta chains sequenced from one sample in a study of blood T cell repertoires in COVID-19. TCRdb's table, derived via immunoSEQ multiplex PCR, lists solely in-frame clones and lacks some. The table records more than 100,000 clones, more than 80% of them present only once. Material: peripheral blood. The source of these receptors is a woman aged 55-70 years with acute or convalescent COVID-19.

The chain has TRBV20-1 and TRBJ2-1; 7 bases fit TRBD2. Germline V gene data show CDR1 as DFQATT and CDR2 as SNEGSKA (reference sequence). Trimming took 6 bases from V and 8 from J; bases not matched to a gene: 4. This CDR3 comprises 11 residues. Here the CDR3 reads CSASGAYEQFF. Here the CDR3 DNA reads TGCAGTGCCAGCGGGGCATATGAGCAGTTCTTC.

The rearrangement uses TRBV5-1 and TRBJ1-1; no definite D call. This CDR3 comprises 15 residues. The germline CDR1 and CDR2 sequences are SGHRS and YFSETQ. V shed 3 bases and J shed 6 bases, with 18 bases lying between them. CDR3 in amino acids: CASSSEGESISEAFF. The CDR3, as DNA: TGCGCCAGCAGCTCAGAGGGTGAGTCAATCTCTGAAGCTTTCTTT.

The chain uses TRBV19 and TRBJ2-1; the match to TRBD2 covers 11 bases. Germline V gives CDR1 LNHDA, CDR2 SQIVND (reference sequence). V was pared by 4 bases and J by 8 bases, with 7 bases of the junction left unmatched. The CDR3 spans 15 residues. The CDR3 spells CASSTGLAVRHEQFF. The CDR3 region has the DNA TGTGCCAGTAGTACGGGACTAGCGGTTCGACATGAGCAGTTCTTC.

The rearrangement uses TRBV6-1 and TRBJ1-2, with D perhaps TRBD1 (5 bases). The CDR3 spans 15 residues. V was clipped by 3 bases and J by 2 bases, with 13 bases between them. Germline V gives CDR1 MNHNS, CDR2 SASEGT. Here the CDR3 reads CASSDNWTPNYGYTF. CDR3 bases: TGTGCCAGCAGTGATAATTGGACACCCAACTATGGCTACACCTTC.

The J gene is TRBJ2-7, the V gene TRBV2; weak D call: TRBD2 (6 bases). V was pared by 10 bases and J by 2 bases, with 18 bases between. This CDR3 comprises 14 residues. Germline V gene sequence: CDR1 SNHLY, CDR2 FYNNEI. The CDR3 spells CATSRRAPPYEQYF. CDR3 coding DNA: TGTGCCACCTCTCGGAGGGCGCCGCCCTACGAGCAGTACTTC.

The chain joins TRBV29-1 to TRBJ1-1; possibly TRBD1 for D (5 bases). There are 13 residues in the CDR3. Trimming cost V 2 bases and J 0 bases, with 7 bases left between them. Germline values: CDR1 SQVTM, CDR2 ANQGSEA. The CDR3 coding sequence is TGCAGCGTTGAATGGGGCATGAACACTGAAGCTTTCTTT. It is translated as CSVEWGMNTEAFF. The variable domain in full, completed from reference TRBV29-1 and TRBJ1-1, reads SAVISQKPSRDICQRGTSLTIQCQVDSQVTMMFWYRQQPGQSLTLIATANQGSEATYESGFVIDKFPISRPNLTFSTLTVSNMSPEDSSIYLCSVEWGMNTEAFFGQGTRLTVV.

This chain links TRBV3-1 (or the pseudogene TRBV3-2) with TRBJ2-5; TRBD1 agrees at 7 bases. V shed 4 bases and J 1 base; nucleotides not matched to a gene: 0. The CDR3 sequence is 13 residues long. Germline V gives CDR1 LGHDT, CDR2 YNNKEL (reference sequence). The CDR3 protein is CASSRDSQETQYF. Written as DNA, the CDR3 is TGTGCCAGCAGCCGGGACAGCCAAGAGACCCAGTACTTC.

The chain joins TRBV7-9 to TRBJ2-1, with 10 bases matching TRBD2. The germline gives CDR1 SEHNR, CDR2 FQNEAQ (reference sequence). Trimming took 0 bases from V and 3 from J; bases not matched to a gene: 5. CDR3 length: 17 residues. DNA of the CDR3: TGTGCCAGCAGCTTAGCGTCGACTAGCGGGCGCTACAATGAGCAGTTCTTC. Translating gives CASSLASTSGRYNEQFF.

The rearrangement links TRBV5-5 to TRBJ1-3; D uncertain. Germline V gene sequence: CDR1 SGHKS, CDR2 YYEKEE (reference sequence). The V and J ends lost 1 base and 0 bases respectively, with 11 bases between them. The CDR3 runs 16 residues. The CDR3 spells CASSLYQEVSGNTIYF. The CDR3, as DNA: TGTGCCAGCAGCTTGTATCAGGAGGTCTCTGGAAACACCATATATTTT.

CDR3 sequence (DNA): TGTGCCAGCAGCCGTCAAGGGGGCTACGAGCAGTACTTC. This translates into CASSRQGGYEQYF. The V gene is TRBV3-1 (or the pseudogene TRBV3-2), the J gene TRBJ2-7; perhaps TRBD1 as D (6 bases). Germline V CDR1 and CDR2: LGHDT, YNNKEL (reference sequence). CDR3 length: 13 amino acids. Trimming removed 4 bases at V and 3 bases at J, with 10 bases between.

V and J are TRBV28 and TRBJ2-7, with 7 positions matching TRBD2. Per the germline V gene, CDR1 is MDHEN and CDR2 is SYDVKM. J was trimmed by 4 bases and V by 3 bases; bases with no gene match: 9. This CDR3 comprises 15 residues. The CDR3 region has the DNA TGTGCCAGCAGTTTTTCGGGACTAAATAGTTACGAGCAGTACTTC. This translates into CASSFSGLNSYEQYF.

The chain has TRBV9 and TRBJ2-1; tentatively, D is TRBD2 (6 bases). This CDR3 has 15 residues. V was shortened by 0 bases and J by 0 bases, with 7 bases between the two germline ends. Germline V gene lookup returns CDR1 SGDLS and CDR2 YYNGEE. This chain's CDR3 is CASSVGRGSYNEQFF. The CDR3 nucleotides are TGTGCCAGCAGCGTAGGGAGGGGCTCCTACAATGAGCAGTTCTTC. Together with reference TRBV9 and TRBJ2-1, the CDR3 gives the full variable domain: DSGVTQTPKHLITATGQRVTLRCSPRSGDLSVYWYQQSLDQGLQFLIQYYNGEERAKGNILERFSAQQFPDLHSELNLSSLELGDSALYFCASSVGRGSYNEQFFGPGTRLTVL.

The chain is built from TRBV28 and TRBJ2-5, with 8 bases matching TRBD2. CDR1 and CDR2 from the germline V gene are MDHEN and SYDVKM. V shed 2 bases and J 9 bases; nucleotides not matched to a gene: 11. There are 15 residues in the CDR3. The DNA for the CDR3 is TGTGCCAGCAGTTTAGGTTTAGCGGGGTTCTCCCCCCAGTACTTC. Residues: CASSLGLAGFSPQYF.

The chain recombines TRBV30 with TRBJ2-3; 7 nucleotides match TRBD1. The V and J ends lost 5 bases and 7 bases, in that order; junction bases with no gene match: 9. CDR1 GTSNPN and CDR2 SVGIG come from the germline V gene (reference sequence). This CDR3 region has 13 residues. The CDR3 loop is CAWDRESRNTQYF. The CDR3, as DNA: TGTGCCTGGGACAGGGAGTCGCGAAATACGCAGTATTTT. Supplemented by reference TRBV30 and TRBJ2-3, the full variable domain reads SQTIHQWPATLVQPVGSPLSLECTVEGTSNPNLYWYRQAAGRGLQLLFYSVGIGQISSEVPQNLSASRPQDRQFILSSKKLLLSDSGFYLCAWDRESRNTQYFGPGTRLTVL.

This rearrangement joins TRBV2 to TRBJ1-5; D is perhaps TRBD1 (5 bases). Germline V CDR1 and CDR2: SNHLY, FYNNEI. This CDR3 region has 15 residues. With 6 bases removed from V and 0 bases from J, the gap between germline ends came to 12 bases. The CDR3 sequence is CASSQDTYSNQPQHF. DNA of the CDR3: TGTGCCAGCAGCCAGGACACTTATAGCAATCAGCCCCAGCATTTT.

The CDR3 bases are TGTGCCAGCCACGGGAGCTTCGGGGATTCTTCCTACAATGAGCAGTTCTTC. Its translation: CASHGSFGDSSYNEQFF. The chain couples TRBV28 to TRBJ2-1, with a weak D call TRBD2 (6 bases). V shed 8 bases and J shed 1 base, with 21 bases lying between them. This CDR3 contains 17 residues. Germline V gene sequence: CDR1 MDHEN, CDR2 SYDVKM.

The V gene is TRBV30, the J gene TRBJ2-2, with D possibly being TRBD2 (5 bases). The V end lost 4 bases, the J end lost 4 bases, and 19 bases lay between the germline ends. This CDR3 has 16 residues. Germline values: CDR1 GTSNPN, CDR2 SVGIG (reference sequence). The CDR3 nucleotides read TGTGCCTGGACGTGGGGAGTGGGGAGAGGCACCGGGGAGCTGTTTTTT. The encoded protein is CAWTWGVGRGTGELFF.

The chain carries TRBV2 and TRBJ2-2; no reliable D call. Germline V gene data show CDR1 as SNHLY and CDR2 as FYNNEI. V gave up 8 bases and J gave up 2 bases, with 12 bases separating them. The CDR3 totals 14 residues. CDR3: CASLPEANTGELFF. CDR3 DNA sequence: TGTGCCAGCCTACCCGAGGCCAACACCGGGGAGCTGTTTTTT.

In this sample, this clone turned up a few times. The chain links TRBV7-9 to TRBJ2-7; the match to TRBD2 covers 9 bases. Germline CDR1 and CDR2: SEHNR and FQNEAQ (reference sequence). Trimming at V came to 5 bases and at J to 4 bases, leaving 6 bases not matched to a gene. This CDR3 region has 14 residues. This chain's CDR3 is CASSTIAGDYEQYF. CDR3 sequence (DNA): TGTGCCAGCAGCACCATAGCGGGGGATTACGAGCAGTACTTC.

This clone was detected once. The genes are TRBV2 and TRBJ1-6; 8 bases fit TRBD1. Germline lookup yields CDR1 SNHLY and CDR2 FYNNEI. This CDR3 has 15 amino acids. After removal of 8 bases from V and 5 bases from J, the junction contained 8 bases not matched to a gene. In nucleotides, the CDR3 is TGTGCCAGCGTGCCGGGACAGGTAGATAATTCACCCCTCCACTTT. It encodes CASVPGQVDNSPLHF. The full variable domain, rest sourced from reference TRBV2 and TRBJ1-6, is EPEVTQTPSHQVTQMGQEVILRCVPISNHLYFYWYRQILGQKVEFLVSFYNNEISEKSEIFDDQFSVERPDGSNFTLKIRSTKLEDSAMYFCASVPGQVDNSPLHFGNGTRLTVT.

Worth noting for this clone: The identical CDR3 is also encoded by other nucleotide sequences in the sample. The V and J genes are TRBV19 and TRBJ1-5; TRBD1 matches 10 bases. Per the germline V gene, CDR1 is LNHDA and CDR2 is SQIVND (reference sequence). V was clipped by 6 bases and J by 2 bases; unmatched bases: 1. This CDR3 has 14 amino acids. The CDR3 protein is CASSGTGGNQPQHF. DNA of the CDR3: TGTGCCAGTAGCGGGACAGGGGGCAATCAGCCCCAGCATTTT.

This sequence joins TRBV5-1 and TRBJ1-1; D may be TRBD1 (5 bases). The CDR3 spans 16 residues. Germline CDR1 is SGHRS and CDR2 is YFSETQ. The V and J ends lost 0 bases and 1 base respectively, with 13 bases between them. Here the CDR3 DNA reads TGCGCCAGCAGCTTGGGTGCCTGGGGCGAGAACACTGAAGCTTTCTTT. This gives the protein CASSLGAWGENTEAFF.

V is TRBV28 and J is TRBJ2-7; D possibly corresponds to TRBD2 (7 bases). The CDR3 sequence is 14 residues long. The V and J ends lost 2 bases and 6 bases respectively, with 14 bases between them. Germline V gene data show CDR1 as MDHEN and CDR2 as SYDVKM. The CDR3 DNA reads TGTGCCAGCAGTTTAGTAGGGGGGGTGTTCGAGCAGTACTTC. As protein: CASSLVGGVFEQYF. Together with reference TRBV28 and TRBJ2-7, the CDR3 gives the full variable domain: DVKVTQSSRYLVKRTGEKVFLECVQDMDHENMFWYRQDPGLGLRLIYFSYDVKMKEKGDIPEGYSVSREKKERFSLILESASTNQTSMYLCASSLVGGVFEQYFGPGTRLTVT.

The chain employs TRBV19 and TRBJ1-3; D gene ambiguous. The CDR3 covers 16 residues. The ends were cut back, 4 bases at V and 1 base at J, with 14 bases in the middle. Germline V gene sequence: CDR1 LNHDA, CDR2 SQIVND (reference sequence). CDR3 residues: CASSTKNTASGNTIYF. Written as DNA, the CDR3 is TGTGCCAGTAGTACAAAAAACACAGCTTCTGGAAACACCATATATTTT.

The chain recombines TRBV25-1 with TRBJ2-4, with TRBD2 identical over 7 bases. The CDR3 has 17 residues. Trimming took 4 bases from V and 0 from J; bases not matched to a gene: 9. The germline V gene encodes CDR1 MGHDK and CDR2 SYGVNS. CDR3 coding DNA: TGTGCCAGCAGTGGAACGGGGGGAGGGATAGCCAAAAACATTCAGTACTTC. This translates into CASSGTGGGIAKNIQYF.

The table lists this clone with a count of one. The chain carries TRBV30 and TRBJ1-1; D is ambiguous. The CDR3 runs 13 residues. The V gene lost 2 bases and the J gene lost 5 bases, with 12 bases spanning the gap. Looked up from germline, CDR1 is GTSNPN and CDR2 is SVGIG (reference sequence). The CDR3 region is CAWSRPPGTEAFF. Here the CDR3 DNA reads TGTGCCTGGAGTCGCCCCCCGGGGACTGAAGCTTTCTTT.

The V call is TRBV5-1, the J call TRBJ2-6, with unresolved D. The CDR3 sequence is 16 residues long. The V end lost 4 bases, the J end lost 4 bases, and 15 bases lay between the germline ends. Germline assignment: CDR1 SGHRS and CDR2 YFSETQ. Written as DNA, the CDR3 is TGCGCCAGCAGCCCGTTATCTGTCTTGGGGGCCAACGTCCTGACTTTC. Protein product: CASSPLSVLGANVLTF.

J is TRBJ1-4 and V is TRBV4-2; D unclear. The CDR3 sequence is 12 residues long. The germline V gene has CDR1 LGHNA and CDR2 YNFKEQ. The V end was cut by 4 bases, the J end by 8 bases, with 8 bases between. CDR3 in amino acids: CASSLVGEKLFF. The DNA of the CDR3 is TGTGCCAGCAGCCTCGTCGGGGAAAAACTGTTTTTT.